Below, 30 T cell receptor beta chains from the same sample are listed, as sequenced in a study of shared clonotypes between healthy human individuals. Produced via immunoSEQ multiplex PCR; TCRdb's table is partial and in-frame only. This sample yields some 2.4 million clones, of which roughly 93% are seen a single time; 0.36% belongs to the top ten. Sequences were obtained from naive CD4+ T cells from PBMCs. Subset indicated: CD45RA+ positively selected. These TCRs come from a young man in good health. Some clones in this sample may be carry-over from other donors' samples.

V and J are TRBV29-1 and TRBJ1-1, with TRBD1 matching 8 bases. The CDR3 contains 12 residues. V lost 7 bases, J lost 6 bases, and 7 bases stayed unmatched. Germline-derived CDR1 and CDR2 are SQVTM and ANQGSEA. CDR3 DNA: TGCAGCGCGAGACAGGGGATCTCTGAAGCTTTCTTT. This codes for CSARQGISEAFF.

The chain joins TRBV15 to TRBJ1-2, with 7 positions matching TRBD1. V gave up 5 bases and J gave up 6 bases; unmatched junction bases: 6. Germline loops: CDR1 LNHNV, CDR2 YYDKDF (reference sequence). This CDR3 comprises 13 residues. CDR3 nucleotide sequence: TGTGCCACCAGCCGTAGACAGGGTGATGGCTACACCTTC. Its translation is CATSRRQGDGYTF.

This sequence joins TRBV2 and TRBJ2-3; D gene ambiguous. The V end was cut by 2 bases, the J end by 0 bases, with 12 bases between. The CDR3 spans 16 residues. Per germline, CDR1 SNHLY and CDR2 FYNNEI. The CDR3 reads CASSEFSLSSTDTQYF. In DNA, the CDR3 is TGTGCCAGCAGTGAATTTTCACTATCTAGCACAGATACGCAGTATTTT.

A few counts support this clone. The chain uses TRBV19 and TRBJ1-2, with 7 nucleotides matching TRBD1. V shed 6 bases, J shed 4 bases, and the junction held 5 bases outside the gene matches. CDR3 length equals 13 residues. Germline V gene sequence: CDR1 LNHDA, CDR2 SQIVND (reference sequence). The CDR3 DNA reads TGTGCCAGTAGCGTGCGGGACAGCTATGGCTACACCTTC. It codes for CASSVRDSYGYTF.

This clone was found a few times. The chain uses TRBV4-1 and TRBJ1-1; maybe TRBD1 (5 bases). The CDR3 totals 15 residues. Germline CDR1 reads MGHRA; CDR2 reads YSYEKL. V lost 0 bases, J lost 10 bases, and 18 bases lay in between. The CDR3 sequence is CASSQDSLGNGGAFF. CDR3 DNA: TGCGCCAGCAGCCAAGATAGTTTGGGGAATGGGGGAGCTTTCTTT.

The chain recombines TRBV5-4 with TRBJ1-2; tentatively, D is TRBD1 (5 bases). This CDR3 has 14 amino acids. Trimming took off 5 bases at V and 1 base at J, with 12 bases between the two ends. Germline V CDR1 and CDR2: SGHNT, YYREEE (reference sequence). In DNA form, the CDR3 reads TGTGCCAGCAGGGATGGGACCAATAACTATGGCTACACCTTC. Translated: CASRDGTNNYGYTF.

This clone has more than one count but fewer than ten. This chain connects TRBV10-3 to TRBJ2-2; D unclear. Germline V gives CDR1 ENHRY, CDR2 SYGVKD. This CDR3 is 12 amino acids long. Trimming removed 6 bases at V and 0 bases at J, with 2 bases between. The CDR3 reads CAISPNTGELFF. As DNA, the CDR3 is TGTGCCATCAGCCCGAACACCGGGGAGCTGTTTTTT.

V usage is TRBV28 and J usage is TRBJ2-4; tentatively, D is TRBD2 (6 bases). The V end lost 7 bases, the J end lost 0 bases, and 13 bases lay between the germline ends. This CDR3 has 15 residues. Looked up from germline, CDR1 is MDHEN and CDR2 is SYDVKM. CDR3: CASNIAGIAKNIQYF. CDR3 in DNA: TGTGCCAGCAATATTGCGGGGATAGCCAAAAACATTCAGTACTTC. Looking up the rest from reference TRBV28 and TRBJ2-4 gives the full variable domain: DVKVTQSSRYLVKRTGEKVFLECVQDMDHENMFWYRQDPGLGLRLIYFSYDVKMKEKGDIPEGYSVSREKKERFSLILESASTNQTSMYLCASNIAGIAKNIQYFGAGTRLSVL.

As concerns this clone: A read error may be the cause here, since a much bigger clone is one base away. The rearrangement joins TRBV6-1 to TRBJ2-5; D is unresolved. There are 11 residues in the CDR3. Deletions cut 2 bases from V and 3 bases from J, with 1 base between. The V gene's germline CDR1 is MNHNS and CDR2 SASEGT. This chain's CDR3 is CASSEKETQYF. Written as DNA, the CDR3 is TGTGCCAGCAGTGAAAAAGAGACCCAGTACTTC.

Notes on this clone: At one end, the junction sequence differs from germline, possibly due to a read error. The chain couples TRBV28 to TRBJ2-3; 7 bases are shared with TRBD1. The CDR3 extends over 14 amino acids. The V gene's germline CDR1 is MDHEN and CDR2 SYDVKM. The CDR3 spells CAIKPGQRTDMQYF. CDR3 bases: TGTGCCATAAAACCGGGACAGCGCACAGATATGCAGTATTTT.

This chain joins TRBV11-3 and TRBJ2-7; D possibly corresponds to TRBD2 (6 bases). The V and J ends lost 2 bases and 0 bases respectively, with 11 bases between them. There are 15 residues in the CDR3. Germline V gene lookup returns CDR1 SGHNT and CDR2 YENEEA. The chain's CDR3 is CASSLLAGLSYEQYF. In nucleotides, the CDR3 is TGTGCCAGCAGCTTACTTGCGGGACTCTCCTACGAGCAGTACTTC.

The count of this clone is one. This chain uses TRBV5-1 with TRBJ2-5, with TRBD1 matching over 9 bases. Germline V lookup: CDR1 SGHRS, CDR2 YFSETQ. The CDR3 has 14 residues. The V and J ends lost 4 bases and 4 bases, in that order; junction bases with no gene match: 5. The CDR3 spells CASSETTGGETQYF. The CDR3 DNA sequence: TGCGCCAGCAGCGAGACGACAGGGGGAGAGACCCAGTACTTC.

The V and J genes are TRBV29-1 and TRBJ2-2, with D perhaps TRBD1 or TRBD2 (5 bases each). V lost 5 bases, J lost 15 bases, and 22 bases lay in between. Germline CDR1 and CDR2: SQVTM and ANQGSEA. The CDR3 consists of 13 residues. The CDR3 coding sequence is TGCAGCGTTATTGGGACCCCCTTGTCCGGGGTGTTTTTT. This translates into CSVIGTPLSGVFF.

The chain employs TRBV7-3 and TRBJ1-2; TRBD1 matches 7 bases. V lost 4 bases, J lost 8 bases, and 10 bases stayed unmatched. CDR3 length: 14 amino acids. Germline values: CDR1 SGHTA, CDR2 FQGTGA. DNA for the CDR3: TGTGCCAGCAGCTCACAAGAGACAGGGACGGGCTACACCTTC. Translating it yields CASSSQETGTGYTF.

The rearrangement uses TRBV9 and TRBJ1-2; 9 bases align to TRBD1. Germline lookup yields CDR1 SGDLS and CDR2 YYNGEE. This CDR3 has 14 residues. The V segment lost 4 bases and the J segment 11 bases; nucleotides outside the gene matches: 12. The CDR3 loop reads CASSRPGTGIHYTF. In DNA, the CDR3 is TGTGCCAGCAGCCGCCCCGGGACAGGGATACATTACACCTTC.

This chain joins TRBV5-6 and TRBJ2-1; weak D call: TRBD2 (6 bases). The V and J ends lost 1 base and 0 bases respectively, with 8 bases between them. CDR3 length: 15 residues. Germline CDR1 and CDR2: SGHDT and YYEEEE. The CDR3 protein is CASSLLGSSYNEQFF. The CDR3 region has the DNA TGTGCCAGCAGCTTGCTCGGGAGCTCCTACAATGAGCAGTTCTTC.

This clone was found once. V gene TRBV28 combines with J gene TRBJ2-3, with D tentatively TRBD2 (5 bases). V shed 2 bases and J shed 4 bases, with 7 bases lying between them. The CDR3 runs to 13 residues. Germline V gene data show CDR1 as MDHEN and CDR2 as SYDVKM. The CDR3 region has the DNA TGTGCCAGCAGTTTACCGGGATCAGATACGCAGTATTTT. Its translation: CASSLPGSDTQYF.

Details on this clone: Other DNA variants within this sample encode the same CDR3. The chain's CDR3 is CASSLGLGSYNEQFF. Written as DNA, the CDR3 is TGTGCCAGCAGCTTGGGACTTGGCTCCTACAATGAGCAGTTCTTC. This chain uses TRBV5-5 with TRBJ2-1; unclear D gene. The CDR3 loop spans 15 amino acids. CDR1 and CDR2 (germline): SGHKS, YYEKEE (reference sequence). V was trimmed by 0 bases and J by 0 bases, leaving 7 bases between them.

The J gene is TRBJ1-1, the V gene TRBV28; D is unresolved. This CDR3 is 13 amino acids long. The germline CDR1 and CDR2 sequences are MDHEN and SYDVKM. V lost 2 bases and J 1 base, leaving 5 bases between the germline ends. The CDR3 DNA follows: TGTGCCAGCAGTTTAAAAGGGAACACTGAAGCTTTCTTT. It specifies CASSLKGNTEAFF. The whole variable domain, remainder taken from reference TRBV28 and TRBJ1-1, is DVKVTQSSRYLVKRTGEKVFLECVQDMDHENMFWYRQDPGLGLRLIYFSYDVKMKEKGDIPEGYSVSREKKERFSLILESASTNQTSMYLCASSLKGNTEAFFGQGTRLTVV.

The count of this clone is one. The gene calls are TRBV12-5 and TRBJ2-1, with 7 nucleotides matching TRBD2. Per the germline V gene, CDR1 is LGHNT and CDR2 is FRNRAP. V dropped 1 base and J dropped 10; count of bases not matched to a gene: 13. This CDR3 is 16 amino acids long. In DNA, the CDR3 is TGTGCTAGTGGTTTGGGGACCCCCGGGGCGGGAGAGGAGCAGTTCTTC. Amino acid sequence: CASGLGTPGAGEEQFF.

This chain links TRBV28 with TRBJ2-3; 7 positions agree with TRBD1. Germline assignment: CDR1 MDHEN and CDR2 SYDVKM. CDR3 size: 13 residues. V lost 4 bases to trimming and J lost 14 bases; unmatched junction nucleotides: 12. DNA for the CDR3: TGTGCCAGCAGTTCGGGACAGACAGATACGTTGTATTTT. Encoded protein: CASSSGQTDTLYF. Combining the CDR3 with reference TRBV28 and TRBJ2-3 gives the whole variable domain DVKVTQSSRYLVKRTGEKVFLECVQDMDHENMFWYRQDPGLGLRLIYFSYDVKMKEKGDIPEGYSVSREKKERFSLILESASTNQTSMYLCASSSGQTDTLYFGPGTRLTVL.

The chain combines TRBV19 with TRBJ1-4, with TRBD1 matching over 9 bases. The V gene end was trimmed by 6 bases and the J gene end by 0 bases; junction bases not matched to a gene: 8. This CDR3 is 17 amino acids long. Germline V CDR1 and CDR2: LNHDA, SQIVND (reference sequence). The CDR3 is CASRPGQGTPTNEKLFF. CDR3 nucleotides: TGTGCCAGTAGACCGGGACAGGGTACACCAACTAATGAAAAACTGTTTTTT.

A single count supports this clone. CDR3 coding DNA: TGTGCCAGCTTTGGGACCCGGCTAGGGGGGAGCGAGCAGTACTTC. Protein sequence: CASFGTRLGGSEQYF. This chain connects TRBV28 to TRBJ2-7; perhaps D is TRBD1 or TRBD2 (6 bases each). The CDR3 is 15 residues long. The germline V and J ends were trimmed by 8 bases and 6 bases, with 23 bases remaining between them. Germline loops: CDR1 MDHEN, CDR2 SYDVKM.

The chain is built from TRBV19 and TRBJ2-2, with D perhaps matching TRBD2 (5 bases). The CDR3 covers 13 residues. In germline, CDR1 is LNHDA, CDR2 SQIVND (reference sequence). V was trimmed by 6 bases and J by 6 bases, leaving 11 bases between them. For the CDR3, the DNA is TGTGCCAGTAGGACCTACGGGGCCGGGGAGCTGTTTTTT. Its protein is CASRTYGAGELFF.

The J gene is TRBJ2-2, the V gene TRBV5-4; D possibly corresponds to TRBD1 (6 bases). The CDR3 consists of 16 residues. The germline CDR1 and CDR2 sequences are SGHNT and YYREEE (reference sequence). Between the trimmed V and J ends, which lost 4 bases and 3 bases, there was a span of 16 bases. The CDR3 DNA reads as TGTGCCAGCAGCCCGCTGAGGGCAGGGGACACCGGGGAGCTGTTTTTT. It codes for CASSPLRAGDTGELFF. Supplemented by reference TRBV5-4 and TRBJ2-2, the full variable domain reads ETGVTQSPTHLIKTRGQQVTLRCSSQSGHNTVSWYQQALGQGPQFIFQYYREEENGRGNFPPRFSGLQFPNYSSELNVNALELDDSALYLCASSPLRAGDTGELFFGEGSRLTVL.

This clone was detected only once. The rearrangement uses TRBV28 and TRBJ2-3; 8 bases map to TRBD2. J lost 1 base, V lost 11 bases, and 5 bases had no gene match. Germline V CDR1 and CDR2: MDHEN, SYDVKM. This CDR3 has 13 amino acids. The CDR3 coding sequence is TGTGCCTACGGGAGGGGCGGCACAGATACGCAGTATTTT. As protein: CAYGRGGTDTQYF.

This chain joins TRBV4-1 and TRBJ2-7, with 11 nucleotides matching TRBD2. With V trimmed by 4 bases and J by 1 base, 12 bases remained unmatched. Per the germline V gene, CDR1 is MGHRA and CDR2 is YSYEKL. The CDR3 extends over 18 amino acids. CDR3: CASSPGPLAGEGSYEQYF. CDR3 nucleotides: TGCGCCAGCAGCCCCGGCCCACTAGCGGGAGAGGGGTCCTACGAGCAGTACTTC.

The gene calls are TRBV7-9 and TRBJ2-6; a possible D gene is TRBD2 (6 bases). Germline assignment: CDR1 SEHNR and CDR2 FQNEAQ (reference sequence). The CDR3 contains 16 residues. The V gene lost 5 bases and the J gene lost 0 bases, with 11 bases spanning the gap. The CDR3 loop reads CASSPRGTSGANVLTF. DNA for the CDR3: TGTGCCAGCAGCCCCCGGGGGACCTCTGGGGCCAACGTCCTGACTTTC.

The chain couples TRBV7-2 to TRBJ1-2; 7 nucleotides agree with TRBD1. Trimming cost V 4 bases and J 7 bases; bases outside gene matches: 9. The V gene's germline CDR1 is SGHTA and CDR2 FQGNSA. The CDR3 has 14 residues. CDR3 sequence reads: CASSSSGQTTGYTF. CDR3 nucleotide sequence: TGTGCCAGCAGCTCCTCGGGACAGACTACTGGCTACACCTTC. Full variable domain (outside the CDR3, taken from reference TRBV7-2 and TRBJ1-2): GAGVSQSPSNKVTEKGKDVELRCDPISGHTALYWYRQSLGQGLEFLIYFQGNSAPDKSGLPSDRFSAERTGGSVSTLTIQRTQQEDSAVYLCASSSSGQTTGYTFGSGTRLTVV.

The V gene is TRBV7-2, the J gene TRBJ2-5; TRBD1 is a possible D gene (5 bases). Germline values: CDR1 SGHTA, CDR2 FQGNSA. CDR3 length equals 17 residues. Between the trimmed V and J ends, which lost 1 base and 2 bases, there was a span of 17 bases. The DNA of the CDR3 is TGTGCCAGCAGCTTAGGTCGCCCAGGGTCGCCTCAAGAGACCCAGTACTTC. Protein sequence: CASSLGRPGSPQETQYF.